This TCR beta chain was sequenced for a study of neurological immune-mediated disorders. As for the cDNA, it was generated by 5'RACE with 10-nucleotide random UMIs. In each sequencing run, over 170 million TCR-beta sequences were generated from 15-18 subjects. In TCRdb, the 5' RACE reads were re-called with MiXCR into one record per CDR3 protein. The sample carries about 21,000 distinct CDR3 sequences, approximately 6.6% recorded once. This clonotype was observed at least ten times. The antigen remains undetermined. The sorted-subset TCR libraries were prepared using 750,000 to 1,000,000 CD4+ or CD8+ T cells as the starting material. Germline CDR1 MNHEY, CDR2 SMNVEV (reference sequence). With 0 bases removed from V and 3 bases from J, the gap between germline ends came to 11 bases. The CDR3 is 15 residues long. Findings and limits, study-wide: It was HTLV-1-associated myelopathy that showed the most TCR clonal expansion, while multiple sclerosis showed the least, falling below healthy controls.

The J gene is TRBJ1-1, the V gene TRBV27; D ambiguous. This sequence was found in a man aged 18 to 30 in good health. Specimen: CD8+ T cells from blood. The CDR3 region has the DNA TGTGCCAGCAGTTTATCCCAGACTAGGTACACTGAAGCTTTCTTT. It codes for CASSLSQTRYTEAFF.